This T cell receptor beta chain was captured by sequencing in a study of identical twins (dated by TCRdb to about 2016). With regard to the full study: To test whether fetal clonotypes persist, the study used deep sequencing on TCR alpha and beta repertoires from monozygotic twins, unrelated adults of various ages, and cord blood. To rule out contamination, replicate twin experiments were performed at different times with different library preparation protocols.

Every donor was a healthy Caucasian. The twin cohort comprised three pairs of female monozygotic twins, all aged roughly 18 to 30 years. RNA for TCR libraries was isolated from peripheral blood mononuclear cells. Inclusive of the bounding cysteine and phenylalanine, the CDR3 is 13 residues long. Just the 39-base CDR3 DNA is kept, in frame starting at base 1. V sheds 1 base and J sheds 10 bases, leaving 13 bases between their ends. This clonotype was counted many times. It lacks a known antigen. One base away there is no much larger clone; base qualities are not given. The library was prepared using 5' RACE. TCRdb names Illumina HiSeq 2000 as the instrument used. A universal primer binding site was introduced by template switching, and a unique molecular identifier was present in the final cDNA, enabling accurate counting of TCR cDNA molecules. Specific primers in the conserved constant-segment region were used to synthesize first-strand cDNA for the TCR alpha and beta chains. To control for contamination, every cDNA library carried two barcodes: a SMART-Mk sample barcode plus Illumina barcodes. Two successive PCR steps introduced TruSeq adapter sequences along with Illumina sample barcodes. The Illumina HiSeq platform was used with custom primers to sequence TCR alpha and beta cDNA libraries. The original pipeline was this. Raw reads were processed with MiGEC to extract unique molecular identifiers, and MiXCR was used to determine CDR3 positions. Recombination models were inferred per individual with the repgenHMM and IGoR tools using an EM algorithm. The analysis of shared clonotypes was done with the tcR package in R, with sharing normalized by the product of cloneset sizes. Out-of-frame nonproductive sequences were analyzed to study raw recombination free of thymic and clonal selection effects. TCRdb reworked the public reads: Q25 trimming with fastp, MiXCR clone assembly, productive beta chains retained. Each record represents a unique CDR3 protein, reported with the most common genes and DNA among its rows. The V and J calls were determined by TCRdb, not by the authors. Within this sample are under 900,000 distinct CDR3 sequences, with about 20% of them counted one time only. Together, the top ten hold under 15% of the sample.

The paper as a whole reports these results and caveats: Out-of-frame TCR alpha sharing in monozygotic twins was systematically underestimated by recombination models, whereas sharing between unrelated individuals was in agreement with the recombination models. Fewer insertions were carried by abundant cord blood beta clonotypes; a weaker similar trend was observed in young adult naive repertoires, while no such trend was observed in memory repertoires. Out-of-frame TCR alpha sequences shared between twins showed an excess of low generation-probability sequences compared with coincidental sharing between unrelated individuals. Invariant T cells such as MAIT and iNKT could partly confound zero-insertion analyses, although diverse VJ usage argued against such confounding for most clonotypes. Excess twin sharing in beta out-of-frame sequences was weaker because fewer shared sequences lowered the signal-to-noise ratio. Because the same donors could not be followed over many years, the conclusions depended on cross-sectional statistical analysis.

Another study also made use of these data, one on T cells expressing NK-cell markers. Per that second paper: TCR beta-chain repertoires were profiled in sorted CD3+CD56+NKG2C+, CD3+CD56+NKG2C- and CD3+CD56-NKG2C+ T-cell subsets from several donors. Among the eight sequenced donors, seven were HCMV-seropositive and one was HCMV-seronegative. To restrict sorting to alphabetaTCR-expressing T cells, an anti-gammadeltaTCR antibody was added in several experiments. In over 5 donors, the dominant CD3+CD56+NKG2C+ clonotypes were among the top 10 CD8+ clonotypes and accounted for roughly 1.0-8% of CD8+ T cells. Those dominant clonotypes were again the most abundant among CD3+CD56-NKG2C+ cells in a handful of donors, at about 25-65%. Whether the expanded NKG2C-expressing T cell clones were specific for HCMV antigens was left unclear. The study sequenced eight donors, all healthy volunteers chosen at random: three men and five women. To determine HCMV serostatus, a commercial ELISA kit was used to detect HCMV-specific IgG in serum. For a handful of donors, unsorted PBMC were also used to sequence bulk peripheral blood T-cell repertoires. MIGEC was used to demultiplex reads and group the reads by UMI, and MiTCR was used to assemble and quantify clonotypes. To remove erroneous sequences, TCR cDNA sequences were retained only when supported by two or more reads. The tcR package was used for downstream repertoire analysis, and clonotypes were matched across fractions by CDR3 nucleotide sequence plus V segment. VDJmatch was used to annotate antigen specificity against VDJdb, with one amino acid substitution allowed in CDR3.

The rearrangement combines TRBV12-3 or TRBV12-4 with TRBJ1-2; the D region possibly corresponds to TRBD1 (5 bases align). The sample was PBMCs. The TCR comes from a woman younger than 30 in good health. CDR3 protein: CASSLGDGSYYTF. The DNA sequence follows: TGTGCCAGCAGTTTAGGGGACGGGAGTTACTACACCTTC.